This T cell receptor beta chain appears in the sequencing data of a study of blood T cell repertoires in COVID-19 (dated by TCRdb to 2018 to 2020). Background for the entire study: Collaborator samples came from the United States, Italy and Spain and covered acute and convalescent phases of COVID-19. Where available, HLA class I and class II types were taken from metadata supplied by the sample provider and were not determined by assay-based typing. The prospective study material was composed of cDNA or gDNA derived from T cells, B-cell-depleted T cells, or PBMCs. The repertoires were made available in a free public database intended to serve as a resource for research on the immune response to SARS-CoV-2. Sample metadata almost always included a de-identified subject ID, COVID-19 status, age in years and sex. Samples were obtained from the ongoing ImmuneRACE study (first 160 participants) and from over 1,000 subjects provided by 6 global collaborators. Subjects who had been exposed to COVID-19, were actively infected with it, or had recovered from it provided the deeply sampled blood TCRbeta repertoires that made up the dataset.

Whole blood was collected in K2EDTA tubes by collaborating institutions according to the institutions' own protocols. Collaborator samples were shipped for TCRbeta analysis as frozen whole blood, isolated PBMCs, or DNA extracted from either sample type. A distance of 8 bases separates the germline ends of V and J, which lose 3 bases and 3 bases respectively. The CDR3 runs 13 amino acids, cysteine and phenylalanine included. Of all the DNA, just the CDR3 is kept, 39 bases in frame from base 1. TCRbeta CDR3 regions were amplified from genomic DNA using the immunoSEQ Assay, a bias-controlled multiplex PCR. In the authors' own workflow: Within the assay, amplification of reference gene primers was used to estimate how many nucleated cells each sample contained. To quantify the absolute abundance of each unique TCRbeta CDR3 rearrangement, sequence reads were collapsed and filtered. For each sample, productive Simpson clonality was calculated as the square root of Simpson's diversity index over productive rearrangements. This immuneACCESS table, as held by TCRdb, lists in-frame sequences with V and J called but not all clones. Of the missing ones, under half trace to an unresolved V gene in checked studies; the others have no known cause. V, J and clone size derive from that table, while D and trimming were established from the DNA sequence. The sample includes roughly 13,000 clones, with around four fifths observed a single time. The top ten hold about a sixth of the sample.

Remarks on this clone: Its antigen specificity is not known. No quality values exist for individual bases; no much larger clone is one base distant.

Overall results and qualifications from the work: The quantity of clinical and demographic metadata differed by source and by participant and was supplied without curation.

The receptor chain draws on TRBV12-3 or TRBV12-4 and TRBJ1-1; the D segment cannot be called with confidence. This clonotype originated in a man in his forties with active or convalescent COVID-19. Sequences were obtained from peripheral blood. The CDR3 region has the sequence CASSFFSYTEAFF. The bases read TGTGCCAGCAGTTTTTTCAGTTACACTGAAGCTTTCTTT.